This TCR beta chain is drawn from a study of cytomegalovirus exposure and HLA in healthy donors. To note about this clone: Its antigen remains unknown.

PCR was performed using 60 Vbeta and 13 Jbeta primers. Clones were read by immunoSEQ multiplex PCR, and TCRdb kept only the in-frame ones, dropping some. This table holds about 39,000 clones. Overall study results and limits: Trimming of TCR beta V- and J-genes showed a link, identified in a later analysis, to a missense DCLRE1C variant. Later analysis showed most CMV-associated TCR beta chains appearing HLA-restricted.

The clonotype was recovered from a woman aged 25 to 39 in good health and CMV-seropositive. Sequences were obtained from PBMCs.

For the CDR3, the DNA is TGTGCCAGCAGTTTTTTCGGGGGACCAGCTGACTACAATGAGCAGTTCTTC. This gives the protein CASSFFGGPADYNEQFF. J is TRBJ2-1 and V is TRBV27, with D maybe TRBD2 (6 bases). Trimming cost V 3 bases and J 3 bases, with 18 bases left between them. The CDR3 loop spans 17 amino acids. CDR1 and CDR2 (germline): MNHEY, SMNVEV (reference sequence).